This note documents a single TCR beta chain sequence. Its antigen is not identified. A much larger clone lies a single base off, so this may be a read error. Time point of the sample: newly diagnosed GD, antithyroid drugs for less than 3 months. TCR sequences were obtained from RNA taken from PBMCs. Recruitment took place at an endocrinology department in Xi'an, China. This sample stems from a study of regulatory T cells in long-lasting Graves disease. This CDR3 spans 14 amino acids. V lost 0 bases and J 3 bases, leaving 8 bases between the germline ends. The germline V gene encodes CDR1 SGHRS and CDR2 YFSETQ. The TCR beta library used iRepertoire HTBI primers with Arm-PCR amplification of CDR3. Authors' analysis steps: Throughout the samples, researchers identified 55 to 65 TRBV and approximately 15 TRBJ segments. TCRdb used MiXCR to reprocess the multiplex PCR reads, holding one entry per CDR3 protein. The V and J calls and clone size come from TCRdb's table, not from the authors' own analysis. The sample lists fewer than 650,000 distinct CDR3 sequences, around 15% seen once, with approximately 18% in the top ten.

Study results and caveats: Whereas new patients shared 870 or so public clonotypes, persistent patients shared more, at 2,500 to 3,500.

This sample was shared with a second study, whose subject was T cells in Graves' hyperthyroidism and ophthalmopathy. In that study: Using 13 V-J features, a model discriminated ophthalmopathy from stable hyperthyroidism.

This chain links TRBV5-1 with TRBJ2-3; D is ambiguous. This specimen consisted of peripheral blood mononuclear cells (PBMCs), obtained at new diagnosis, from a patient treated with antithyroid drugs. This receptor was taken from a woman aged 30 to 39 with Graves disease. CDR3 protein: CASSLDRATDTQYF. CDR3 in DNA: TGCGCCAGCAGCTTGGACAGAGCTACAGATACGCAGTATTTT.